What follows are 31 T cell receptor beta chains derived from one specimen sequenced in a study of T cell repertoires in cytomegalovirus infection. TCRdb re-called the reads with MiXCR, one entry per CDR3 protein. The data show about 740,000 distinct CDR3 sequences, roughly a third seen once. Material: PBMCs. These receptors were collected from a human donor in good health (CMV status not recorded). Some clones in this sample may be carry-over from other donors' samples.

The genes are TRBV7-2 and TRBJ1-3; D is uncertain. Germline CDR1 SGHTA, CDR2 FQGNSA. Deletions cut 1 base from V and 0 bases from J, with 7 bases between. This CDR3 has 15 residues. This CDR3 reads CASSLGTPSGNTIYF. Here the CDR3 DNA reads TGTGCCAGCAGCTTAGGGACTCCCTCTGGAAACACCATATATTTT.

This clonotype was detected only a few times. The chain combines TRBV27 with TRBJ2-1; the D is unclear. This CDR3 comprises 13 residues. V lost 6 bases to trimming and J lost 6 bases, with 12 bases between them. CDR1 and CDR2 (germline): MNHEY, SMNVEV (reference sequence). The CDR3 here is CASSPNLVNEQFF. In DNA, the CDR3 is TGTGCCAGCAGCCCTAACCTGGTCAATGAGCAGTTCTTC.

This clonotype came up many times. For the CDR3, the DNA is TGTGCCAGCAGCTTAGCCTTAACAGGGTCCCATGAAAAACTGTTTTTT. Its protein product is CASSLALTGSHEKLFF. The rearrangement links TRBV7-8 to TRBJ1-4; TRBD1 is a possible D gene (6 bases). CDR1 is SGHVS, CDR2 FQNEAQ, per germline. The CDR3 is 16 residues long. V lost 0 bases and J 6 bases, leaving 14 bases between the germline ends.

Worth noting for this clonotype: No conserved phenylalanine or tryptophan is present at the end of the CDR3, so a read error is the likely explanation. The rearrangement joins TRBV27 to TRBJ1-5; D remains ambiguous. Germline CDR1 is MNHEY and CDR2 is SMNVEV (reference sequence). The CDR3 contains 15 residues. V was trimmed by 2 bases and J by 3 bases, leaving 11 bases between them. The CDR3 protein is CASSLTPRSNQPQHL. CDR3 in DNA: TGTGCCAGCAGTTTAACCCCCAGATCCAATCAGCCCCAGCATCTT.

This rearrangement joins TRBV28 to TRBJ1-3, with TRBD1 as a possible D gene (6 bases). CDR3 length: 16 amino acids. Germline values: CDR1 MDHEN, CDR2 SYDVKM. Deletions cut 2 bases from V and 3 bases from J, with 14 bases between. The CDR3 coding sequence is TGTGCCAGCAGTTTACCTAAACAGGGAGATGGAAACACCATATATTTT. Amino acids: CASSLPKQGDGNTIYF.

The chain joins TRBV2 to TRBJ2-3, with a weak D call TRBD2 (6 bases). CDR1 is SNHLY and CDR2 is FYNNEI in the germline V gene. The CDR3 loop spans 13 amino acids. V was pared by 1 base and J by 8 bases, with 10 bases between. CDR3 amino acids: CASSEVVGSTQYF. The CDR3 bases are TGTGCCAGCAGTGAAGTGGTCGGGAGTACGCAGTATTTT.

This clonotype was seen only once. This is likely a read error, given that the CDR3 carries no conserved phenylalanine or tryptophan at its end. The limits of the CDR3 on the DNA are not certain, so only TCRdb's listed CDR3 is given. This sequence joins TRBV7-6 and TRBJ2-5; TRBD1 is the table's D call, not checked against the DNA. Germline loops: CDR1 SGHVS, CDR2 FNYEAQ. The CDR3 is 13 residues long, ends included. CDR3 region: CASSSGQQETQDL.

The rearrangement links TRBV12-3 or TRBV12-4 to TRBJ2-1; D may be TRBD1 (5 bases). The V gene lost 6 bases and the J gene lost 4 bases, with 13 bases spanning the gap. The CDR3 consists of 14 residues. CDR3 region: CASRKTEVYNEQFF. The DNA of the CDR3 is TGTGCCAGCAGGAAGACAGAGGTGTACAATGAGCAGTTCTTC.

As regards this clonotype: An end of the junction does not agree with germline; a read error may underlie this. The V call is TRBV6-6, the J call TRBJ2-7; tentatively, D is TRBD1 (5 bases). The CDR3 sequence is 13 residues long. Germline CDR1 and CDR2: MNHNY and SVGAGI (reference sequence). CDR3 protein: CDSRKPGQYEQYF. CDR3 in DNA: TGTGACAGCAGAAAGCCAGGGCAGTACGAGCAGTACTTC.

The CDR3 nucleotides are TGTGCCAGCAGCTTAGGACAGCCAAGTACTGAAGCTTTCTTT. It codes for CASSLGQPSTEAFF. V gene TRBV7-9 combines with J gene TRBJ1-1; D might be TRBD1 (5 bases). Germline V gene data show CDR1 as SEHNR and CDR2 as FQNEAQ (reference sequence). V was clipped by 1 base and J by 5 bases, with 11 bases between them. The CDR3 sequence is 14 residues long.

V is TRBV28 and J is TRBJ1-2, with 9 bases identical to TRBD1. The CDR3 consists of 15 residues. After removal of 6 bases from V and 0 bases from J, the junction contained 5 bases not matched to a gene. CDR1 and CDR2 (germline): MDHEN, SYDVKM. The chain's CDR3 is CASRQQGATNYGYTF. The CDR3, as DNA: TGTGCCAGCAGGCAACAGGGGGCAACTAACTATGGCTACACCTTC.

The chain joins TRBV12-3 or TRBV12-4 to TRBJ1-1; D gene uncertain. CDR3 length equals 14 residues. With 6 bases removed from V and 5 bases from J, the gap between germline ends came to 16 bases. CDR3 DNA: TGTGCCAGCAGCCAAGGCAGAGTCGGGACTGAAGCTTTCTTT. It yields the protein CASSQGRVGTEAFF.

This chain links TRBV6-8 with TRBJ1-4; 8 nucleotides line up with TRBD1. V was pared by 7 bases and J by 4 bases, with 8 bases of the junction left unmatched. The CDR3 is 15 residues long. CDR1 MNHGY and CDR2 SAAAGT come from the germline V gene. The CDR3 loop reads CASTVSRGLNEKLFF. The DNA of the CDR3 is TGTGCCAGCACCGTCAGCAGGGGGCTTAATGAAAAACTGTTTTTT.

The genes are TRBV7-6 and TRBJ2-1; D is unresolved. V dropped 1 base and J dropped 13 bases, with 8 bases sitting between them. The CDR3 is 11 amino acids. Germline-derived CDR1 and CDR2 are SGHVS and FNYEAQ. CDR3 DNA: TGTGCCAGCAGCTTAGGAGGATTCCAGTTCTTC. Translating gives CASSLGGFQFF.

This clonotype has ten or more counts. The gene calls are TRBV7-2 and TRBJ2-1; 8 nucleotides align to TRBD1. Looked up from germline, CDR1 is SGHTA and CDR2 is FQGNSA. The CDR3 has 14 amino acids. V lost 5 bases to trimming and J lost 4 bases; unmatched junction nucleotides: 4. The CDR3 protein is CASSPGQGYNEQFF. CDR3 DNA: TGTGCCAGCAGCCCCGGACAGGGTTACAATGAGCAGTTCTTC.

The V call is TRBV7-8, the J call TRBJ1-4; D might be TRBD1 (5 bases). Germline CDR1 SGHVS, CDR2 FQNEAQ. The CDR3 has 16 amino acids. V lost 5 bases to trimming and J lost 10 bases, with 23 bases between them. In DNA form, the CDR3 reads TGTGCCAGCAGCCCAACCTCCGGGATGCTTGGGGGAAAACTGTTTTTT. This sequence encodes CASSPTSGMLGGKLFF.

V is TRBV29-1 and J is TRBJ1-2; D unresolved. Between the trimmed V and J ends, which lost 0 bases and 1 base, there was a span of 6 bases. Germline CDR1 SQVTM, CDR2 ANQGSEA. This CDR3 contains 13 residues. The CDR3 DNA reads TGCAGCGTTGAAGAAGGGTATAACTATGGCTACACCTTC. Translating gives CSVEEGYNYGYTF.

This clonotype was seen at least ten times. V and J are TRBV28 and TRBJ1-2, with D maybe TRBD1 (5 bases). Between the trimmed V and J ends, which lost 3 bases and 8 bases, there was a span of 13 bases. Germline V gene sequence: CDR1 MDHEN, CDR2 SYDVKM. The CDR3 covers 13 residues. The CDR3 sequence: CASSLGRARGYTF. DNA for the CDR3: TGTGCCAGCAGTTTGGGACGAGCTCGGGGCTACACCTTC.

This clonotype was detected only once. The CDR3 protein is CASGEQGGTEAFF. CDR3 coding DNA: TGCGCCAGCGGGGAACAGGGCGGCACTGAAGCTTTCTTT. The genes are TRBV5-1 and TRBJ1-1; tentatively, D is TRBD1 (6 bases). Germline V CDR1 and CDR2: SGHRS, YFSETQ. CDR3 length: 13 residues. Trimming stripped 7 bases from V and 4 bases from J, with 14 bases between. Complete variable domain (other parts from reference TRBV5-1 and TRBJ1-1): KAGVTQTPRYLIKTRGQQVTLSCSPISGHRSVSWYQQTPGQGLQFLFEYFSETQRNKGNFPGRFSGRQFSNSRSEMNVSTLELGDSALYLCASGEQGGTEAFFGQGTRLTVV.

This clonotype was seen at least ten times. The J gene is TRBJ2-5, the V gene TRBV11-3, with 8 bases aligning to TRBD2. Germline loops: CDR1 SGHNT, CDR2 YENEEA. The CDR3 spans 15 residues. V shed 5 bases, J shed 2 bases, and the junction held 7 bases outside the gene matches. CDR3 bases: TGTGCCAGCAGCCGCCGCGGGGGGACTCAAGAGACCCAGTACTTC. Its protein product is CASSRRGGTQETQYF.

The table lists this clonotype with a few counts. This rearrangement joins TRBV29-1 to TRBJ1-2, with TRBD1 matching 11 bases. Trimming at V came to 6 bases and at J to 5 bases, leaving 17 bases not matched to a gene. The CDR3 is made up of 17 amino acids. The germline V gene has CDR1 SQVTM and CDR2 ANQGSEA. CDR3 protein: CSVKHKDGQGAWYGYTF. The CDR3 DNA reads as TGCAGCGTGAAACATAAGGATGGACAGGGGGCCTGGTATGGCTACACCTTC.

Of note for this clonotype: A much larger clone sits a single nucleotide away, making a read error possible. V usage is TRBV7-6 and J usage is TRBJ1-5, with TRBD1 as a possible D gene (5 bases). The CDR3 covers 16 residues. Trimming removed 5 bases at V and 0 bases at J, with 14 bases between. Germline loops: CDR1 SGHVS, CDR2 FNYEAQ. The CDR3 reads CASSEGTSDSNQPQHF. The DNA of the CDR3 is TGTGCCAGCAGCGAGGGGACGTCAGATAGCAATCAGCCCCAGCATTTT. Full variable domain (missing parts from reference TRBV7-6 and TRBJ1-5): GAGVSQSPRYKVTKRGQDVALRCDPISGHVSLYWYRQALGQGPEFLTYFNYEAQQDKSGLPNDRFSAERPEGSISTLTIQRTEQRDSAMYRCASSEGTSDSNQPQHFGDGTRLSIL.

In the case of this clonotype: Given a much more abundant clone one base away, this may be a read error. This chain uses TRBV6-5 with TRBJ2-2; 9 nucleotides match TRBD2. Germline CDR1 is MNHEY and CDR2 is SVGAGI. The CDR3 covers 16 residues. V was clipped by 0 bases and J by 3 bases; unmatched bases: 2. CDR3 bases: TGTGCCAGCAGTTACTCGACTAGCGGAGACACCGGGGAGCTGTTTTTT. It encodes CASSYSTSGDTGELFF.

The chain employs TRBV7-8 and TRBJ1-1; TRBD1 might be the D (5 bases). Trimming shortened V by 1 base and J by 12 bases, and 18 bases separated the two germline ends. Per germline, CDR1 SGHVS and CDR2 FQNEAQ. This CDR3 has 14 amino acids. The CDR3: CASSLEGARPRTFF. The CDR3 nucleotides read TGTGCCAGCAGCTTAGAAGGGGCCAGGCCGAGAACTTTCTTT.

The CDR3: CASSLPGAPDTQYF. CDR3 bases: TGTGCCAGCAGCTTGCCAGGGGCCCCAGATACGCAGTATTTT. The chain uses TRBV5-6 and TRBJ2-3; D is possibly TRBD1 (6 bases). The CDR3 contains 14 residues. Trimming cost V 1 base and J 4 bases, with 10 bases left between them. Germline CDR1 and CDR2: SGHDT and YYEEEE.

This clonotype was picked up a small number of times. The V call is TRBV6-1, the J call TRBJ1-4; D gene uncertain. Trimming cost V 8 bases and J 8 bases, with 12 bases left between them. The CDR3 is 12 amino acids. Germline V gene data show CDR1 as MNHNS and CDR2 as SASEGT. CDR3 nucleotide sequence: TGTGCCAGCGGGTCAAGAGGCGAAAAACTGTTTTTT. It codes for CASGSRGEKLFF.

The chain has TRBV7-8 and TRBJ2-7; 7 bases agree with TRBD1. V gave up 1 base and J gave up 6 bases; unmatched junction bases: 12. Germline V gene sequence: CDR1 SGHVS, CDR2 FQNEAQ. This CDR3 contains 16 residues. The CDR3 nucleotides read TGTGCCAGCAGCTTAGTTTCAAGGGGGCGGCTTATCGAGCAGTACTTC. Its translation is CASSLVSRGRLIEQYF.

V is TRBV5-1 and J is TRBJ2-3, with D maybe TRBD2 (6 bases). Germline V lookup: CDR1 SGHRS, CDR2 YFSETQ. The V end lost 6 bases, the J end lost 10 bases, and 18 bases lay between the germline ends. The CDR3 is made up of 13 amino acids. For the CDR3, the DNA is TGCGCCAGCACGCGGGAATCCCGAGCACCGCAGTATTTT. This gives the protein CASTRESRAPQYF.

A word on this clonotype: One junction end does not reproduce the germline sequence, and a read error may be involved. The chain recombines TRBV7-9 with TRBJ1-1; possible D gene TRBD1, 5 bases. The CDR3 sequence is 16 residues long. Germline CDR1 SEHNR, CDR2 FQNEAQ (reference sequence). CDR3 protein: CASSFESGAGRTEDFF. CDR3 coding DNA: TGTGCCAGCAGCTTTGAGTCCGGGGCAGGGAGGACTGAAGATTTCTTT. The full variable domain, rest sourced from reference TRBV7-9 and TRBJ1-1, is DTGVSQNPRHKITKRGQNVTFRCDPISEHNRLYWYRQTLGQGPEFLTYFQNEAQLEKSRLLSDRFSAERPKGSFSTLEIQRTEQGDSAMYLCASSFESGAGRTEDFFGQGTRLTVV.

This clonotype was observed a few times. J is TRBJ2-7 and V is TRBV28; 12 bases align to TRBD2. Germline values: CDR1 MDHEN, CDR2 SYDVKM. The CDR3 covers 18 residues. The J segment lost 2 bases and the V segment lost 7 bases, leaving 15 bases of the junction unmatched. The CDR3 here is CASTQPWASGRAPYEQYF. The CDR3 coding sequence is TGTGCCAGCACCCAGCCCTGGGCTAGCGGGAGGGCCCCCTACGAGCAGTACTTC.

The chain uses TRBV2 and TRBJ1-6; D not certain. Trimming took 2 bases from V and 8 from J, leaving 13 bases between them. The germline CDR1 and CDR2 sequences are SNHLY and FYNNEI. The CDR3 totals 15 residues. CDR3 nucleotide sequence: TGTGCCAGCAGTGAACTCGCCAGTTCTTATTCACCCCTCCACTTT. It specifies CASSELASSYSPLHF. The full variable domain, rest sourced from reference TRBV2 and TRBJ1-6, is EPEVTQTPSHQVTQMGQEVILRCVPISNHLYFYWYRQILGQKVEFLVSFYNNEISEKSEIFDDQFSVERPDGSNFTLKIRSTKLEDSAMYFCASSELASSYSPLHFGNGTRLTVT.